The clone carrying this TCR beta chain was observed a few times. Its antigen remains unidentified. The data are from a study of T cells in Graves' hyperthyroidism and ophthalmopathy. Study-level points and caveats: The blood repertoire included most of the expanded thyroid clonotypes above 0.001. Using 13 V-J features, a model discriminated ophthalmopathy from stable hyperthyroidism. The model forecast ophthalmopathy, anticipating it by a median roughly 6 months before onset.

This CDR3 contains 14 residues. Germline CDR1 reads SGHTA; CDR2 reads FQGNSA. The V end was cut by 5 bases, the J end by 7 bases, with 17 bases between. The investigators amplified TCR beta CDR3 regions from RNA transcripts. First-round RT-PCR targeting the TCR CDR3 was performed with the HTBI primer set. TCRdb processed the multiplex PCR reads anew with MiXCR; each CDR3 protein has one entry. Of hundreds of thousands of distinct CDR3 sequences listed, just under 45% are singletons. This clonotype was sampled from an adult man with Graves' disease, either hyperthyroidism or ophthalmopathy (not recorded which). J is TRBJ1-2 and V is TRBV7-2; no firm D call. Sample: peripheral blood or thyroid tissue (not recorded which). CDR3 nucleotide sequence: TGTGCCAGCAGCCCACACAGCGCCTTTTTTGGCTACACCTTC. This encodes CASSPHSAFFGYTF.